Below, 31 T cell receptor beta chains from the same sample are listed, as sequenced in a study of blood T cell repertoires in COVID-19. Some clones are missing from TCRdb's copy, which holds only in-frame ones; the method was immunoSEQ multiplex PCR. Of some 180,000 clones in the sample, roughly three quarters were seen once. The source material was peripheral blood. The receptors stem from a woman in her thirties or forties with COVID-19, enrolled during active disease.

This clone was observed a single time. DNA for the CDR3: TGCGCCAGCAGGAGTGGACAGGGTGATTCACCCCTCCACTTT. Encoded protein: CASRSGQGDSPLHF. The chain employs TRBV5-1 and TRBJ1-6; 8 bases fit TRBD1. Germline assignment: CDR1 SGHRS and CDR2 YFSETQ. The CDR3 has 14 residues. V was pared by 5 bases and J by 8 bases, with 6 bases of the junction left unmatched.

CDR3 sequence: CASRRQGGSNQPQHF. DNA for the CDR3: TGTGCCAGTAGAAGACAAGGGGGAAGCAATCAGCCCCAGCATTTT. This chain uses TRBV19 with TRBJ1-5; a possible D gene is TRBD1 (6 bases). V lost 6 bases and J lost 1, with 13 bases in between. Germline CDR1 and CDR2: LNHDA and SQIVND (reference sequence). This CDR3 is built from 15 residues. The full variable domain, with the rest looked up from reference TRBV19 and TRBJ1-5, is DGGITQSPKYLFRKEGQNVTLSCEQNLNHDAMYWYRQDPGQGLRLIYYSQIVNDFQKGDIAEGYSVSREKKESFPLTVTSAQKNPTAFYLCASRRQGGSNQPQHFGDGTRLSIL.

The chain employs TRBV21-1 and TRBJ2-2; TRBD2, the table's D call, lacks a check against the DNA. TRBV21-1 is classified as a pseudogene. The CDR3 is made up of 20 amino acids. CDR3: CASSRINRGGIPKTAGELFF. The CDR3, as DNA: TGTGCCAGCAGCCGTATAAACCGGGGGGGGATTCCCAAAACTGCCGGGGAGCTGTTTTTT.

The CDR3 here is CATSVPPDSYEQYF. CDR3 DNA: TGTGCCACCAGTGTCCCTCCGGACAGCTACGAGCAGTACTTC. The chain carries TRBV24-1 and TRBJ2-7, with D possibly being TRBD1 (6 bases). The CDR3 runs 14 residues. CDR1 KGHDR and CDR2 SFDVKD come from the germline V gene. With 5 bases removed from V and 3 bases from J, the gap between germline ends came to 13 bases.

This clone has only a few counts. The rearrangement links TRBV5-1 to TRBJ1-6; the match to TRBD1 covers 10 bases. Germline CDR1 and CDR2: SGHRS and YFSETQ. The CDR3 totals 14 residues. The V segment lost 4 bases and the J segment 8 bases; nucleotides outside the gene matches: 3. CDR3 amino acids: CASSPGQGDSPLHF. The CDR3 bases are TGCGCCAGCAGCCCCGGACAGGGGGATTCACCCCTCCACTTT.

This clone was counted once. The chain combines TRBV29-1 with TRBJ1-2; D gene ambiguous. The germline CDR1 and CDR2 sequences are SQVTM and ANQGSEA. Trimming pared 4 bases from V and 0 bases from J, leaving 6 bases between. This CDR3 region has 12 residues. This CDR3 reads CSVGASNYGYTF. CDR3 DNA: TGCAGCGTTGGAGCGTCTAACTATGGCTACACCTTC.

The chain carries TRBV18 and TRBJ2-1; maybe TRBD1 (6 bases). The CDR3 is 13 residues long. Trimming stripped 3 bases from V and 12 bases from J, with 15 bases between. Germline V gives CDR1 KGHSH, CDR2 LQKENI. In nucleotides, the CDR3 is TGTGCCAGCTCACCTAGGACAGCGGAATTGCAGTTCTTC. Its translation: CASSPRTAELQFF.

The V call is TRBV5-4, the J call TRBJ2-1, with 8 bases fitting TRBD2. Germline V lookup: CDR1 SGHNT, CDR2 YYREEE (reference sequence). The J segment lost 0 bases and the V segment lost 3 bases, leaving 2 bases of the junction unmatched. This CDR3 spans 15 amino acids. The CDR3 nucleotides read TGTGCCAGCAGCTCGGGAGGGAGCTCCTACAATGAGCAGTTCTTC. This translates into CASSSGGSSYNEQFF.

A few counts support this clone. V usage is TRBV4-3 and J usage is TRBJ1-4; TRBD1 is a possible D gene (5 bases). The V end was cut by 0 bases, the J end by 13 bases, with 15 bases between. This CDR3 spans 14 amino acids. Germline V gene lookup returns CDR1 LGHNA and CDR2 YSLEER. CDR3 coding DNA: TGCGCCAGCAGCCAAGACGGGACGTGGGGAGGACTGTTTTTT. It translates to CASSQDGTWGGLFF.

V is TRBV11-1 and J is TRBJ2-2; D unclear. In germline, CDR1 is SGHAT, CDR2 FQDESV (reference sequence). With 0 bases removed from V and 6 bases from J, the gap between germline ends came to 11 bases. The CDR3 has 15 residues. The CDR3 here is CASSLAVELAGELFF. CDR3 in DNA: TGTGCCAGCAGCTTAGCGGTTGAGTTGGCCGGGGAGCTGTTTTTT.

The chain recombines TRBV28 with TRBJ1-2; 7 nucleotides align to TRBD1. Unmatched junction bases numbered 10, after V lost 4 bases and J lost 2 bases. The CDR3 consists of 16 residues. CDR1 and CDR2 (germline): MDHEN, SYDVKM. CDR3 amino acids: CASSYTGVSRNYGYTF. The CDR3 DNA reads TGTGCCAGCAGTTACACAGGGGTTAGTCGGAACTATGGCTACACCTTC.

The chain joins TRBV2 to TRBJ2-2; unclear D gene. Germline CDR1 reads SNHLY; CDR2 reads FYNNEI. The CDR3 consists of 13 residues. The germline V and J ends were trimmed by 7 bases and 7 bases, with 13 bases remaining between them. This CDR3 is CASKSFPGGELFF. CDR3 nucleotide sequence: TGTGCCAGCAAAAGTTTTCCCGGCGGGGAGCTGTTTTTT.

This clone was seen only a few times. Here the CDR3 DNA reads TGTGCCAGCAGCTTTACGGGACTAGCGGGGCGCCCCTACGAGCAGTACTTC. It codes for CASSFTGLAGRPYEQYF. This chain uses TRBV3-1 (or the pseudogene TRBV3-2) with TRBJ2-7; 13 nucleotides line up with TRBD2. This CDR3 contains 17 residues. Germline lookup yields CDR1 LGHDT and CDR2 YNNKEL (reference sequence). The V gene end was trimmed by 5 bases and the J gene end by 2 bases; junction bases not matched to a gene: 9.

This clone was observed a handful of times. The chain joins TRBV7-9 to TRBJ2-1; weak D call: TRBD2 (6 bases). This CDR3 is 12 amino acids long. Looked up from germline, CDR1 is SEHNR and CDR2 is FQNEAQ (reference sequence). Trimming shortened V by 6 bases and J by 7 bases, and 10 bases separated the two germline ends. The chain's CDR3 is CASRQSGNEQFF. The CDR3 DNA reads as TGTGCCAGCAGACAGAGCGGGAATGAGCAGTTCTTC. The variable domain in full, completed from reference TRBV7-9 and TRBJ2-1, reads DTGVSQNPRHKITKRGQNVTFRCDPISEHNRLYWYRQTLGQGPEFLTYFQNEAQLEKSRLLSDRFSAERPKGSFSTLEIQRTEQGDSAMYLCASRQSGNEQFFGPGTRLTVL.

This chain connects TRBV4-1 to TRBJ2-7; D is uncertain. Germline V gene data show CDR1 as MGHRA and CDR2 as YSYEKL. Trimming took off 0 bases at V and 6 bases at J, with 9 bases between the two ends. The CDR3 covers 13 residues. CDR3 amino acids: CASSQESVSEQYF. In DNA form, the CDR3 reads TGCGCCAGCAGCCAAGAATCTGTCAGCGAGCAGTACTTC.

The chain combines TRBV29-1 with TRBJ1-4; the match to TRBD1 covers 9 bases. With 5 bases clipped from V and 3 bases from J, the junction kept 7 bases outside the gene matches. Germline V gene data show CDR1 as SQVTM and CDR2 as ANQGSEA. CDR3 length: 15 residues. The DNA of the CDR3 is TGCAGCGTTCCGGGACAGGGATTCTCTAATGAAAAACTGTTTTTT. This gives the protein CSVPGQGFSNEKLFF.

V gene TRBV6-6 combines with J gene TRBJ1-2; 7 nucleotides line up with TRBD1. The germline gives CDR1 MNHNY, CDR2 SVGAGI (reference sequence). This CDR3 has 18 residues. Trimming removed 5 bases from V and 6 bases from J; junction bases left unmatched: 21. For the CDR3, the DNA is TGTGCCAGCAGTCCAACCCGCCCCAGGGGGACTCTAATTCATGGCTACACCTTC. It encodes CASSPTRPRGTLIHGYTF.

This clone showed up just a few times. The chain couples TRBV3-1 (or the pseudogene TRBV3-2) to TRBJ1-6, with TRBD1 identical over 7 bases. There are 15 residues in the CDR3. V lost 4 bases to trimming and J lost 4 bases; unmatched junction nucleotides: 4. Germline V gene sequence: CDR1 LGHDT, CDR2 YNNKEL (reference sequence). The CDR3 loop reads CASSPKGAYNSPLHF. The CDR3 DNA is TGTGCCAGCAGCCCGAAGGGGGCTTATAATTCACCCCTCCACTTT.

The CDR3 protein is CAWRRVSGANVLTF. The CDR3 coding sequence is TGTGCCTGGAGACGGGTCTCTGGGGCCAACGTCCTGACTTTC. This chain connects TRBV30 to TRBJ2-6; no firm D call. The CDR3 totals 14 residues. V was shortened by 3 bases and J by 0 bases, with 6 bases between the two germline ends. Germline CDR1 reads GTSNPN; CDR2 reads SVGIG (reference sequence). The full variable domain, rest sourced from reference TRBV30 and TRBJ2-6, is SQTIHQWPATLVQPVGSPLSLECTVEGTSNPNLYWYRQAAGRGLQLLFYSVGIGQISSEVPQNLSASRPQDRQFILSSKKLLLSDSGFYLCAWRRVSGANVLTFGAGSRLTVL.

This chain joins TRBV2 and TRBJ2-3, with TRBD2 matching over 7 bases. After removal of 6 bases from V and 4 bases from J, the junction contained 13 bases not matched to a gene. This CDR3 comprises 16 residues. Germline assignment: CDR1 SNHLY and CDR2 FYNNEI. The CDR3 protein is CASREGGGKGADTQYF. In nucleotides, the CDR3 is TGTGCCAGCAGGGAGGGCGGGGGAAAAGGCGCAGATACGCAGTATTTT. Filled out from reference TRBV2 and TRBJ2-3, the complete variable domain reads EPEVTQTPSHQVTQMGQEVILRCVPISNHLYFYWYRQILGQKVEFLVSFYNNEISEKSEIFDDQFSVERPDGSNFTLKIRSTKLEDSAMYFCASREGGGKGADTQYFGPGTRLTVL.

The CDR3 sequence: CASSSGQGSNQPQHF. CDR3 bases: TGCGCCAGCAGCTCGGGACAGGGAAGCAATCAGCCCCAGCATTTT. The chain links TRBV5-1 to TRBJ1-5; 9 bases match TRBD1. The CDR3 is made up of 15 amino acids. Germline CDR1 SGHRS, CDR2 YFSETQ. Trimming took 3 bases from V and 1 from J; bases not matched to a gene: 2.

The chain is built from TRBV6-2 or TRBV6-3 and TRBJ1-5; D gene uncertain. V lost 5 bases, J lost 6 bases, and 20 bases lay in between. The CDR3 has 16 residues. Germline CDR1 MNHEY, CDR2 SVGEGT. The CDR3 DNA is TGTGCCAGCAGTGACGGCATGGAGCTTGACTTTCAGCCCCAGCATTTT. Translation gives CASSDGMELDFQPQHF.

The chain has TRBV27 and TRBJ1-4, with 9 positions matching TRBD1. CDR1 is MNHEY, CDR2 SMNVEV, per germline (reference sequence). Losses at the gene ends were 6 bases for V and 10 bases for J; bases not matched to a gene: 9. This CDR3 contains 14 residues. The CDR3 loop reads CASSRPGQGSKLFF. The CDR3 coding sequence is TGTGCCAGCAGCCGCCCGGGACAGGGATCAAAACTGTTTTTT.

On this clone: The identical CDR3 is also encoded by other nucleotide sequences in the sample. This chain links TRBV14 with TRBJ1-2; weak D call: TRBD1 (5 bases). Germline loops: CDR1 SGHDN, CDR2 FVKESK. The V end lost 1 base, the J end lost 4 bases, and 7 bases lay between the germline ends. The CDR3 extends over 13 amino acids. DNA of the CDR3: TGTGCCAGCAGCCAAGTCCAGGGCTATGGCTACACCTTC. Its translation: CASSQVQGYGYTF.

This chain links TRBV14 with TRBJ1-6; D is unclear. This CDR3 contains 15 residues. The germline V and J ends were trimmed by 2 bases and 0 bases, with 5 bases remaining between them. Germline V gene lookup returns CDR1 SGHDN and CDR2 FVKESK. Here the CDR3 reads CASSQFSSYNSPLHF. CDR3 DNA sequence: TGTGCCAGCAGCCAATTTAGCTCCTATAATTCACCCCTCCACTTT.

The chain recombines TRBV21-1 with TRBJ2-5; TRBD1, the D gene given by the table, was not confirmed from the DNA. TRBV21-1 is labeled a pseudogene. The CDR3 is 15 residues long. This CDR3 is CATTSFGTAAWDQYF. As DNA, the CDR3 is TGTGCCACCACCTCATTCGGGACAGCCGCTTGGGACCAGTACTTC.

V gene TRBV5-1 combines with J gene TRBJ2-7, with TRBD1 matching 9 bases. Germline V gene sequence: CDR1 SGHRS, CDR2 YFSETQ. The CDR3 is 16 amino acids. V trimming: 4 bases; J trimming: 6 bases; junction bases outside the gene matches: 14. CDR3 nucleotides: TGCGCCAGCAGCCCCAACCCGGGACAGGGTGGTTTCGAGCAGTACTTC. Residues: CASSPNPGQGGFEQYF.

About this clone itself: Other DNA sequences in this sample translate to the same CDR3. CDR3 coding DNA: TGTGCCAGCAGTTATGGGGGGAACTATGGCTACACCTTC. Its translation: CASSYGGNYGYTF. The rearrangement uses TRBV6-5 and TRBJ1-2, with D possibly TRBD1 on 5 matching bases. Between the trimmed V and J ends, which lost 3 bases and 2 bases, there was a span of 7 bases. The CDR3 is 13 amino acids. Germline V gene lookup returns CDR1 MNHEY and CDR2 SVGAGI.

CDR3 sequence reads: CASKPTQGLGQPQHF. CDR3 coding DNA: TGTGCCAGCAAACCCACGCAGGGGCTGGGTCAGCCCCAGCATTTT. The gene calls are TRBV27 and TRBJ1-5, with a weak D call TRBD1 (6 bases). The CDR3 is made up of 15 amino acids. V was pared by 7 bases and J by 6 bases, with 19 bases between. Germline V gives CDR1 MNHEY, CDR2 SMNVEV (reference sequence).

The chain links TRBV20-1 to TRBJ2-7; D may be TRBD1 (6 bases). The germline V gene encodes CDR1 DFQATT and CDR2 SNEGSKA (reference sequence). The germline V and J ends were trimmed by 3 bases and 4 bases, with 16 bases remaining between them. The CDR3 is 14 residues long. CDR3 region: CSASSTGLQYEQYF. The CDR3 DNA sequence: TGCAGTGCTAGTTCCACAGGGCTTCAGTACGAGCAGTACTTC.

The rearrangement joins TRBV7-9 to TRBJ2-5; tentative D call: TRBD1 (5 bases). Germline V gene lookup returns CDR1 SEHNR and CDR2 FQNEAQ (reference sequence). The CDR3 consists of 14 residues. Trimming pared 2 bases from V and 3 bases from J, leaving 10 bases between. CDR3 protein: CASSLTRAKETQYF. CDR3 DNA: TGTGCCAGCAGCTTAACCAGGGCCAAAGAGACCCAGTACTTC.